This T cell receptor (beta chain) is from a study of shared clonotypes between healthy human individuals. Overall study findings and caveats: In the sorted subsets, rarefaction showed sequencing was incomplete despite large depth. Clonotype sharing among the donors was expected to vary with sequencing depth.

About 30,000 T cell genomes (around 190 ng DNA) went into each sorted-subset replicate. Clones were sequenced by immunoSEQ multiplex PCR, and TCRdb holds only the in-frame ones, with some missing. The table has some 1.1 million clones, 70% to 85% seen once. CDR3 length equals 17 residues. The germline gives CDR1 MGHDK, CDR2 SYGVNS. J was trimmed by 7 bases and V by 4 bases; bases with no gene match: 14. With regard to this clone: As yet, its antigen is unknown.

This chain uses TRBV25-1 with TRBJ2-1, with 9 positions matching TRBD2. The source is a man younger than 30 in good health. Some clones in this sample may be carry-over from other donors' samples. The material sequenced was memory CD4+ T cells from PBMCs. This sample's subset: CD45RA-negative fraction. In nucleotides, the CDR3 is TGTGCCAGCAGTGCCCTGTCTGGTGCGGGAGGGGGTAATGAGCAGTTCTTC. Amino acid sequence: CASSALSGAGGGNEQFF.